This T cell receptor beta chain was identified in a study of T cells after yellow fever vaccination. Study-level information: Each low-cell-number fraction was prepared by means of SMART-Seq v4 Ultra Low Input. Study outcomes and limitations: Boosting was followed by the reappearance of most primary-vaccination clones (approximately 97% CD4, around 90% CD8).

Germline loops: CDR1 SGHTA, CDR2 FQGNSA. This CDR3 has 12 residues. Trimming took 7 bases from V and 3 from J; bases not matched to a gene: 2. This clonotype was observed a handful of times. Its specificity is unknown. TCRdb recomputed calls from the 5' RACE reads with MiXCR, one row per CDR3 protein. In the table there are some 110,000 distinct CDR3 sequences, around 8.6% of which are singletons. This clonotype was obtained from a man aged 25 to 40 who received the YFV17D yellow fever vaccine. This chain links TRBV7-2 with TRBJ1-2, with 7 nucleotides matching TRBD1. Material: CD8+ T cells sorted from PBMCs, obtained 45 days after the yellow fever booster vaccination. The CDR3 spells CASTGTDYGYTF. For the CDR3, the DNA is TGTGCCAGCACCGGGACAGACTATGGCTACACCTTC.